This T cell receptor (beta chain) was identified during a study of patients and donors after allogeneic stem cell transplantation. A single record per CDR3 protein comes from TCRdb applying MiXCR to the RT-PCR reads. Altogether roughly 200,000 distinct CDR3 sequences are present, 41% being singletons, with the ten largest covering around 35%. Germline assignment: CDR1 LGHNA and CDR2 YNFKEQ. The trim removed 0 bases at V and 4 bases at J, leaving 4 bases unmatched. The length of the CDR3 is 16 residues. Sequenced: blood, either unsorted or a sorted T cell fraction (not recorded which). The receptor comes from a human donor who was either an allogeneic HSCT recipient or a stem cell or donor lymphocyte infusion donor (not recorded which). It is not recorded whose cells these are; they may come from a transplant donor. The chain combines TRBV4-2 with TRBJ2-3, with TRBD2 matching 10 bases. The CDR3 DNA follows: TGTGCCAGCAGCCAAGATGGGACTAGCGCCGCAGATACGCAGTATTTT. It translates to CASSQDGTSAADTQYF.